A selection of T cell receptor beta chains follows, all from one sample in a study of blood T cell repertoires in COVID-19. Assay: immunoSEQ multiplex PCR; the TCRdb copy retains only in-frame clones and omits some. The sample lists around 150,000 clones, roughly four fifths occurring once. The sequencing input was PBMCs or T cells enriched from blood (not recorded which). The receptors were sampled from a man between 50 and 59 years old who had recovered from COVID-19. The CDR3 runs from the conserved cysteine through the conserved F or W. The order of the fields is CDR3 protein, V gene.

CDR3: CASSQDSGQGYEQYF
V: TRBV14

CDR3: CASSPGISTDTQYF
V: TRBV11-3

CDR3: CASSPWTGGYGYTF
V: TRBV5-1

CDR3: CASSIGVRDRGSYEQYF
V: TRBV19

CDR3: CASSTGTGAGNTIYF
V: TRBV28

CDR3: CASSHRELDEKLFF
V: TRBV10-2

CDR3: CASSATGDRSEQYF
V: TRBV9

CDR3: CASSPDREYIQYF
V: TRBV5-6

CDR3: CASSFGLSDTQYF
V: TRBV11-2

CDR3: CASRSGHYGYTF
V: TRBV12-3/TRBV12-4

CDR3: CASSFDSLSEQYF
V: TRBV5-4

CDR3: CASSYSTVAGQPQHF
V: TRBV6-2/TRBV6-3

CDR3: CASSSISSGTGGEKLFF
V: TRBV5-5

CDR3: CASSQDRGTGARDTQYF
V: TRBV4-1

CDR3: CASSLAPTPGNTIYF
V: TRBV5-4

CDR3: CASSLERGGNTEAFF
V: TRBV7-9

CDR3: CASSEKAQGEKLFF
V: TRBV7-9

CDR3: CASSLSPSGGSNSPLHF
V: TRBV27

CDR3: CASSLGAGGNYGYTF
V: TRBV7-8

CDR3: CSVERVPGEQYF
V: TRBV29-1

CDR3: CASSQGTGGLDEQYF
V: TRBV14

CDR3: CASSEGARETQYF
V: TRBV28

CDR3: CASSPGTSEQYF
V: TRBV6-6

CDR3: CASSWTVSGANVLTF
V: TRBV6-5

CDR3: CAWGTDYEQYF
V: TRBV30

CDR3: CASSRNTDYEQYF
V: TRBV11-3

CDR3: CATSRVLAISRGEQFF
V: TRBV15

CDR3: CARYEGDYSNQPQHF
V: TRBV5-1

CDR3: CASSRTSGGYEQYF
V: TRBV6-5

CDR3: CAIKRTSGGDTDTQYF
V: TRBV10-3

CDR3: CASTQGRGGGYTF
V: TRBV23-1

CDR3: CASTRANYGYTF
V: TRBV6-5

CDR3: CASSFLERGSYNSPLHF
V: TRBV5-1

CDR3: CASNPGTGISGANVLTF
V: TRBV28

CDR3: CASSLIRGELFF
V: TRBV7-3

CDR3: CASIRLAGEYEQYF
V: TRBV2

CDR3: CASSLAAGGSGTNEKLFF
V: TRBV7-2

CDR3: CAFNCPTGYPEAFF
V: TRBV19

CDR3: CASSGVTFSYEQYF
V: TRBV28

CDR3: CAISESVGDIRSGKLFF
V: TRBV10-3

CDR3: CASTEGKADGYTF
V: TRBV12-3/TRBV12-4

CDR3: CASSLQGGSGELFF
V: TRBV28

CDR3: CASSRGTGSQETQYF
V: TRBV18